This paragraph reports one T cell receptor (beta chain). Its antigen remains unknown. Extraction and reverse transcription of RNA yielded cDNA as the sequencing template. TCRdb keeps only in-frame clones here, not all; method: immunoSEQ multiplex PCR. The table includes some 180,000 clones, 40% to 65% detected once. This record comes from a study of CD8+ T cells in alopecia areata. Study background: In an open-label trial, patients got 5 to 10 mg tofacitinib twice daily.

Treatment described: oral pan-JAK inhibitor, 5-10 mg twice daily. Peripheral blood and lesional scalp punch biopsies were taken from alopecia areata patients. The CDR3 totals 12 residues. The V gene's germline CDR1 is MNHEY and CDR2 SVGAGI. Trimming stripped 6 bases from V and 10 bases from J, with 16 bases between. Study-level results: It was observed that many expanded lesional clones persisted in scalp and blood during tofacitinib.

The sample consisted of CD8+ T cells sorted from blood, taken at week 52, from a patient treated with tofacitinib. This sequence joins TRBV6-5 and TRBJ2-7, with D possibly being TRBD2 (6 bases). The TCR originated in a human donor with alopecia areata. The CDR3 region has the DNA TGTGCCAGCAGCCCCGGGACTCCTCAACAGTACTTC. Protein product: CASSPGTPQQYF.